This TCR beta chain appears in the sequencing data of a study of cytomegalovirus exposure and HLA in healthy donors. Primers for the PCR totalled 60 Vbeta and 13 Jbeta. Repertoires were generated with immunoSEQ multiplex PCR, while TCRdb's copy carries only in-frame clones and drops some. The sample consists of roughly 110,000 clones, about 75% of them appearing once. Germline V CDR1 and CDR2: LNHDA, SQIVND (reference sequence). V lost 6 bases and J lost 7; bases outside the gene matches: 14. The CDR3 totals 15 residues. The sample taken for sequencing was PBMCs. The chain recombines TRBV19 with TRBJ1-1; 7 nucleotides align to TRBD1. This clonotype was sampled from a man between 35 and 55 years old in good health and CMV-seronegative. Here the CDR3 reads CASRQGTGVPGEAFF. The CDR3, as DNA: TGTGCCAGTAGGCAAGGCACAGGGGTGCCGGGTGAAGCTTTCTTT.